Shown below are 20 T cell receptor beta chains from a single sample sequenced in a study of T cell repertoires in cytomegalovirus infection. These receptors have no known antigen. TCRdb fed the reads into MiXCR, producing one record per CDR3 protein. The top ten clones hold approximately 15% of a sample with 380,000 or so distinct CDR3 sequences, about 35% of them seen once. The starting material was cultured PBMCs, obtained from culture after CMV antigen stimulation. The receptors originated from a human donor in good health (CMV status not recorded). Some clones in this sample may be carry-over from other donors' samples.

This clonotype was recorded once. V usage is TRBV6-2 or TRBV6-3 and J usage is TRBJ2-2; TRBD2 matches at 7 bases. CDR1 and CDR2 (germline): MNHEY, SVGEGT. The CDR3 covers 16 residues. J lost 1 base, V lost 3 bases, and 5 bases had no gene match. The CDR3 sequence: CASSYFSGGNTGELFF. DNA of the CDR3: TGTGCCAGCAGTTATTTTTCGGGAGGGAACACCGGGGAGCTGTTTTTT.

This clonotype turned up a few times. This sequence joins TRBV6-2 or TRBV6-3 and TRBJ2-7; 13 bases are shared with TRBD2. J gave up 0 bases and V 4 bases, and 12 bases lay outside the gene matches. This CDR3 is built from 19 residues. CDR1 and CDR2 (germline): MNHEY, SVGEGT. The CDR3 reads CASSSLNPGLAGPSYEQYF. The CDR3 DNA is TGTGCCAGCAGTTCCCTCAATCCGGGACTAGCGGGACCCTCCTACGAGCAGTACTTC.

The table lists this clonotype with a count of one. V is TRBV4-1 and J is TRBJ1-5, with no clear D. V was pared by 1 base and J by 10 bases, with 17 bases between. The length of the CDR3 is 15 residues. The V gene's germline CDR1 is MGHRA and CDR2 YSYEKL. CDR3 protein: CASSQAKGSPDPQHF. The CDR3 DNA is TGCGCCAGCAGCCAAGCAAAGGGCTCCCCGGATCCCCAGCATTTT.

DNA of the CDR3: TGTGCCAGCAGTTATAAGCCGCATGAGCAGTTCTTC. It encodes CASSYKPHEQFF. This sequence joins TRBV6-2 or TRBV6-3 and TRBJ2-1; D is unclear. Per germline, CDR1 MNHEY and CDR2 SVGEGT. The CDR3 length is 12 residues. V shed 3 bases and J shed 8 bases, with 8 bases lying between them.

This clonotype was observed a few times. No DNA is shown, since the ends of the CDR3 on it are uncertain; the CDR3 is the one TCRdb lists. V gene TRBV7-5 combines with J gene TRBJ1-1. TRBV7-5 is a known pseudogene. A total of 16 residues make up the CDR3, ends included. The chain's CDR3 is CISVPEALRMNTEAFF.

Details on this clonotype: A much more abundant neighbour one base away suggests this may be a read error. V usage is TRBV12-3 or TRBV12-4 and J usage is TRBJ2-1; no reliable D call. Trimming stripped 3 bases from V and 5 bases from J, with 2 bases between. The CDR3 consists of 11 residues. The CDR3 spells CASSFHNEQFF. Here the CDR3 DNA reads TGTGCCAGCAGTTTTCACAATGAGCAGTTCTTC.

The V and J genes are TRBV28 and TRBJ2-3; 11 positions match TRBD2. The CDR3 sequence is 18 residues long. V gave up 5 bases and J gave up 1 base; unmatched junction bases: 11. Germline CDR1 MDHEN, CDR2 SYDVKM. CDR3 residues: CASSGTSGFRRGTDTQYF. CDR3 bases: TGTGCCAGCAGTGGGACTAGCGGCTTCCGACGGGGCACAGATACGCAGTATTTT.

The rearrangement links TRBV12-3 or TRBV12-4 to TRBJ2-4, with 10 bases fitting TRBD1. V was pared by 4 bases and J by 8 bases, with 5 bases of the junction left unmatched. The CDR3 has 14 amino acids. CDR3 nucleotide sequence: TGTGCCAGCAGTTGGGGGACAGGGGCGGACATTCAGTACTTC. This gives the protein CASSWGTGADIQYF.

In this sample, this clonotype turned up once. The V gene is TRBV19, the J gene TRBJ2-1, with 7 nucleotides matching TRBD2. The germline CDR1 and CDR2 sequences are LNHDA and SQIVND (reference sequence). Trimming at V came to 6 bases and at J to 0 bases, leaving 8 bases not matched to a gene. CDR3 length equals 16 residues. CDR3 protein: CASSQLAQSSYNEQFF. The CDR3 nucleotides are TGTGCCAGTAGCCAACTAGCGCAGAGCTCCTACAATGAGCAGTTCTTC.

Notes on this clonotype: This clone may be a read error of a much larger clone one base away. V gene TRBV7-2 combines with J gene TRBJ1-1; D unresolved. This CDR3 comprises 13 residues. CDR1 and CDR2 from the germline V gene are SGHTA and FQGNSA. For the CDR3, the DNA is TGTGCCAGCAGCTTAGCAGCGAACAATGAAGCTTTCTTT. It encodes CASSLAANNEAFF.

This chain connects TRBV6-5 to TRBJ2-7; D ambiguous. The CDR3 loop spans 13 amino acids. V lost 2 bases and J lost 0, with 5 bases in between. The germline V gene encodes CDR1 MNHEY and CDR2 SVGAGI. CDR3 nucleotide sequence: TGTGCCAGCAGTTACGGGGTCTCCTACGAGCAGTACTTC. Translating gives CASSYGVSYEQYF.

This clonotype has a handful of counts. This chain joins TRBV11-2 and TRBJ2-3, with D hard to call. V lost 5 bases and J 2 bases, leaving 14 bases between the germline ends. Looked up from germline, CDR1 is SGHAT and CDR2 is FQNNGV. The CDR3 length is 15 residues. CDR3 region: CASSPSLTITDTQYF. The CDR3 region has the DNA TGTGCCAGCAGCCCCTCATTGACGATCACAGATACGCAGTATTTT. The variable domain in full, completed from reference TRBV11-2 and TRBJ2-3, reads EAGVAQSPRYKIIEKRQSVAFWCNPISGHATLYWYQQILGQGPKLLIQFQNNGVVDDSQLPKDRFSAERLKGVDSTLKIQPAKLEDSAVYLCASSPSLTITDTQYFGPGTRLTVL.

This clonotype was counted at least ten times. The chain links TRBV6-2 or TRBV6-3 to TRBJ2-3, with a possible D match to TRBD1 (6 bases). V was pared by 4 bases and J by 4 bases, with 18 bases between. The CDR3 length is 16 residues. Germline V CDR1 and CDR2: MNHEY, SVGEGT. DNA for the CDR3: TGTGCCAGCAGTTGGGGGCAGGCATTCCGTCCAGATACGCAGTATTTT. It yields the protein CASSWGQAFRPDTQYF.

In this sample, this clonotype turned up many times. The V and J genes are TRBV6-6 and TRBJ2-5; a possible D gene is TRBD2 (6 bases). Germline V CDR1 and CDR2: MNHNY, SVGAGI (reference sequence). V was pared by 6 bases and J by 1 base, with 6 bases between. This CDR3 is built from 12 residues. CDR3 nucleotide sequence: TGTGCCAGCAGCGGGAGCCAAGAGACCCAGTACTTC. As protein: CASSGSQETQYF.

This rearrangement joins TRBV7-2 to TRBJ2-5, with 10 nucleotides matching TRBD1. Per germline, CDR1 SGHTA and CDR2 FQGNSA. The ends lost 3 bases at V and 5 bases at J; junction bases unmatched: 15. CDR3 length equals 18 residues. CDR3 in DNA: TGTGCCAGCAGCTTTATTTCTCCGGGACAGGGGTTCCCTGAGACCCAGTACTTC. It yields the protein CASSFISPGQGFPETQYF.

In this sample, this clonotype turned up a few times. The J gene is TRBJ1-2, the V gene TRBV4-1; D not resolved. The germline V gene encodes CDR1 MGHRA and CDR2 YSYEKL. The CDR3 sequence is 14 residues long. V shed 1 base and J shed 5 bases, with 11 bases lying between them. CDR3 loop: CASSQAVQRYGYTF. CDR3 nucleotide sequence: TGCGCCAGCAGCCAAGCCGTTCAGAGGTATGGCTACACCTTC.

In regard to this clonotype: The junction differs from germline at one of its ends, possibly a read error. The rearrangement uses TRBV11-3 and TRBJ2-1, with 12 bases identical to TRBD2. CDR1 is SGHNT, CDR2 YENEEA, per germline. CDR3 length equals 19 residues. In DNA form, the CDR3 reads TGTGCCAGCAGCACATGGACAGTGACTAGCGGGGGACGGGGGTATGAGCAGTCCTTC. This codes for CASSTWTVTSGGRGYEQSF.

The CDR3 is CASSISGTGLSGYTF. CDR3 sequence (DNA): TGTGCCAGCAGCATATCCGGGACAGGGTTATCTGGCTACACCTTC. The V call is TRBV27, the J call TRBJ1-2, with 9 bases fitting TRBD1. CDR3 length: 15 residues. J gave up 7 bases and V 6 bases, and 12 bases lay outside the gene matches. Germline lookup yields CDR1 MNHEY and CDR2 SMNVEV (reference sequence).

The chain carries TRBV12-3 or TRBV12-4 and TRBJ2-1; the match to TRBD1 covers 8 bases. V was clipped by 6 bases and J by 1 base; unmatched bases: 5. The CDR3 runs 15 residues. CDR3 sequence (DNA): TGTGCCAGCAGGGACAGGGAGATATCCTACAATGAGCAGTTCTTC. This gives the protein CASRDREISYNEQFF.

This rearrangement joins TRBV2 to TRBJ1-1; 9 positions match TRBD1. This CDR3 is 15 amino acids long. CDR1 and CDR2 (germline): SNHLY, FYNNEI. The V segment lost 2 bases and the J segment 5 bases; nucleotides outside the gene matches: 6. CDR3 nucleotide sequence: TGTGCCAGCAGTGAATCAAGGGGACAGGGTACTGAAGCTTTCTTT. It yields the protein CASSESRGQGTEAFF.